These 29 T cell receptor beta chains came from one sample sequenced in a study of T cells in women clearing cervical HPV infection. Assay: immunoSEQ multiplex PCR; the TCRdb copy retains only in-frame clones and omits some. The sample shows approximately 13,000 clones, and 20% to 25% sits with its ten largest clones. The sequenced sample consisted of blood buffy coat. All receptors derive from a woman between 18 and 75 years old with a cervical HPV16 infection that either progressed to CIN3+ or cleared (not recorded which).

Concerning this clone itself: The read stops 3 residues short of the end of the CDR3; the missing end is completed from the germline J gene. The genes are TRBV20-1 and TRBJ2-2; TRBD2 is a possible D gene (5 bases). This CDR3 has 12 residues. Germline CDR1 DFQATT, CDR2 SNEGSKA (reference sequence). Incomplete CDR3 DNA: TGCAGTGCTAGAGCGGTAGCGTCACCG. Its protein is CSARAVASP. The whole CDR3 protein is CSARAVASPLFF.

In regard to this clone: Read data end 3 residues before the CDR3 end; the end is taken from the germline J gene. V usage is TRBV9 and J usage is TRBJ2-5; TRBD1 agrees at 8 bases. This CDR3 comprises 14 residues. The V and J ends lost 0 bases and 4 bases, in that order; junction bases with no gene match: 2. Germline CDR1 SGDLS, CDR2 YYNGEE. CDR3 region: CASSVGQGRETQYF. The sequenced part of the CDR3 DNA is TGTGCCAGCAGCGTAGGACAGGGGCGAGAGACC. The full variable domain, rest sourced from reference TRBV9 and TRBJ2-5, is DSGVTQTPKHLITATGQRVTLRCSPRSGDLSVYWYQQSLDQGLQFLIQYYNGEERAKGNILERFSAQQFPDLHSELNLSSLELGDSALYFCASSVGQGRETQYFGPGTRLLVL.

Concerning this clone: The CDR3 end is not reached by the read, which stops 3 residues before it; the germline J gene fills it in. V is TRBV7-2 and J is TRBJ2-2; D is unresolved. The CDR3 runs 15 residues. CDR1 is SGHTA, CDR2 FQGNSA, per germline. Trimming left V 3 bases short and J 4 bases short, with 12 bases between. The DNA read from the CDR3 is TGTGCCAGCAGCTTTGGTGGTCAGGCCACCGGGGAG. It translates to CASSFGGQATGE. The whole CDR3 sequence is CASSFGGQATGELFF.

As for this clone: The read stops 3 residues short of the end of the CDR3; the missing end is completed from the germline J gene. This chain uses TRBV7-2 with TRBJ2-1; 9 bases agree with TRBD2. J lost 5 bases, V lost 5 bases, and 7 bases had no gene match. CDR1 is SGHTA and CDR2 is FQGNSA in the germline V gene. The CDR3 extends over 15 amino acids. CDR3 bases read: TGTGCCAGCAGCCCCTGGACTAGCGCAGACAATGAG. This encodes CASSPWTSADNE. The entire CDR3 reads CASSPWTSADNEQFF.

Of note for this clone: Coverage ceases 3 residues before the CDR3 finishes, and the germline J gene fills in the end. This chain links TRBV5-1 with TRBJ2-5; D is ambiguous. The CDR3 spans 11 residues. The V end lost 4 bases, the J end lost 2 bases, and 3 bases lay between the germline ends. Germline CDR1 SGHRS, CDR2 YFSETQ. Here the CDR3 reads CASSQQETQYF. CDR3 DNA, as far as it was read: TGCGCCAGCAGCCAGCAAGAGACC.

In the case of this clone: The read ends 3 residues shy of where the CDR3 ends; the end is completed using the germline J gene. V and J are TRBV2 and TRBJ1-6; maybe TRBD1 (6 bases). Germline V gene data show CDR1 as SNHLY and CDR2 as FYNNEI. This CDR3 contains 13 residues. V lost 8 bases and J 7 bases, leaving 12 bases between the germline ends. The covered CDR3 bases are TGTGCCAGCGGCGGACAGACCAATTCACCC. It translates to CASGGQTNSP. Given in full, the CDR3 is CASGGQTNSPLHF.

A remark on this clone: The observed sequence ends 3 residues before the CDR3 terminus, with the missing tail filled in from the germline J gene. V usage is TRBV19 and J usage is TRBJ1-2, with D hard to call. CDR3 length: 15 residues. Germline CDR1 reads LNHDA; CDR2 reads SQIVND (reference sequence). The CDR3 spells CASSIGPLEGNDYTF. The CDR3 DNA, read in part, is TGTGCCAGTAGTATAGGTCCCCTCGAAGGCAATGAC.

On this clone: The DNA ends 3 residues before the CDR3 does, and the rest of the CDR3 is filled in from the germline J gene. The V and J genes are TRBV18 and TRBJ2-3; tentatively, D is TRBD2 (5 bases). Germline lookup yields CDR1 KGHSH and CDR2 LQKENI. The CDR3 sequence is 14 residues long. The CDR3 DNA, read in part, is TGTGCCAGCTCACCACCCGGGGAATTTGGGACG. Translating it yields CASSPPGEFGT. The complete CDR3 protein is CASSPPGEFGTQYF.

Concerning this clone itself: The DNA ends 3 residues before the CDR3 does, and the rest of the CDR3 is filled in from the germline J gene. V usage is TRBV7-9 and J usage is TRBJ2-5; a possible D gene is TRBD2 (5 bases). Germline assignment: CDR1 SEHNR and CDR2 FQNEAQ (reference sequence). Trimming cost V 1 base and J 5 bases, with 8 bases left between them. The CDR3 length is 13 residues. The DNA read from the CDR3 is TGTGCCAGCAGCTTAGAGAGGGCTGAGACC. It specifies CASSLERAET. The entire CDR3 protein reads CASSLERAETQYF.

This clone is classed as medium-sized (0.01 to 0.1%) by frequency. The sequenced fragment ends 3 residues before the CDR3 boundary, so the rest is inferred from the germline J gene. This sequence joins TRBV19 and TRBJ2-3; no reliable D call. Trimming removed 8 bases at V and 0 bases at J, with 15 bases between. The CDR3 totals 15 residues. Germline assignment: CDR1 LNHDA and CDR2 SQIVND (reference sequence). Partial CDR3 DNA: TGTGCCAGTGGATCTAGGCGCTCTAGCACAGATACG. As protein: CASGSRRSSTDT. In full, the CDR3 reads CASGSRRSSTDTQYF. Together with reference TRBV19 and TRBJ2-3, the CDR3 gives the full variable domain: DGGITQSPKYLFRKEGQNVTLSCEQNLNHDAMYWYRQDPGQGLRLIYYSQIVNDFQKGDIAEGYSVSREKKESFPLTVTSAQKNPTAFYLCASGSRRSSTDTQYFGPGTRLTVL.

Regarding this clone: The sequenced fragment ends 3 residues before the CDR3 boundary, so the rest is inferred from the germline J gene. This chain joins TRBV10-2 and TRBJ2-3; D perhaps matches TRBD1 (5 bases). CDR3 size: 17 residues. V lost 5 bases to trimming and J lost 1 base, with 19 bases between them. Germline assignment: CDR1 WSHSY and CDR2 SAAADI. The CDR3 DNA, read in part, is TGCGCCAGCAGTTACGGCAGGGCGTTGGTTGGCACAGATACG. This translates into CASSYGRALVGTDT. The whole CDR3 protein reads CASSYGRALVGTDTQYF.

The CDR3 is CAWSEEGYGQYF. The CDR3 bases that were read are TGTGCCTGGAGTGAGGAGGGCTATGGT. The rearrangement uses TRBV30 and TRBJ2-4, with D perhaps TRBD2 (6 bases). The read ends 3 residues before the CDR3 terminus; that terminus is restored from the germline J gene. CDR1 GTSNPN and CDR2 SVGIG come from the germline V gene (reference sequence). The CDR3 sequence is 12 residues long.

CDR3 loop: CASSLGGAPDTQYF. The covered CDR3 bases are TGCGCCAGCAGCTTGGGGGGCGCGCCAGATACG. The chain couples TRBV5-1 to TRBJ2-3; a possible D gene is TRBD1 (5 bases). The read ends 3 residues shy of where the CDR3 ends; the end is completed using the germline J gene. The CDR3 runs to 14 residues. V dropped 0 bases and J dropped 4 bases, with 9 bases sitting between them. CDR1 is SGHRS and CDR2 is YFSETQ in the germline V gene.

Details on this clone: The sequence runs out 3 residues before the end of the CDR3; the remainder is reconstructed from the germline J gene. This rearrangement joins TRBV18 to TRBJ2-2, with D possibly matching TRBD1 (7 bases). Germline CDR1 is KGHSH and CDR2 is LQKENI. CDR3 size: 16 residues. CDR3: CASSPQGGTYNSPLFF. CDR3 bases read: TGTGCCAGCTCACCTCAGGGGGGCACCTATAATTCACCG. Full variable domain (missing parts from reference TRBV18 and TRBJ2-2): NAGVMQNPRHLVRRRGQEARLRCSPMKGHSHVYWYRQLPEEGLKFMVYLQKENIIDESGMPKERFSAEFPKEGPSILRIQQVVRGDSAAYFCASSPQGGTYNSPLFFGEGSRLTVL.

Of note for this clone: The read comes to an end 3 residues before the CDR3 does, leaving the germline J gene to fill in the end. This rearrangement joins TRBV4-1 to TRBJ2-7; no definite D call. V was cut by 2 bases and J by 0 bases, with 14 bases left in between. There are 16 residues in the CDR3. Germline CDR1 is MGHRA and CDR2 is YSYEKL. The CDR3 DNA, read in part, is TGCGCCAGCAGCCAATTACACAGTCCTCGCTCCTACGAG. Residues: CASSQLHSPRSYE. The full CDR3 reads CASSQLHSPRSYEQYF.

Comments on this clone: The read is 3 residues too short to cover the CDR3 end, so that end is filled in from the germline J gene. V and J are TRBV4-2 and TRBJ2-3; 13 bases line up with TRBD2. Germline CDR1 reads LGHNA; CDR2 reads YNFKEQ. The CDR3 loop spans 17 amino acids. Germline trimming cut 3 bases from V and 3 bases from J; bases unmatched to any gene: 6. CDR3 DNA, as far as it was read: TGTGCCAGCAGCCATGGAGGACTAGCGGGGGTGACAGATACG. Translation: CASSHGGLAGVTDT. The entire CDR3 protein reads CASSHGGLAGVTDTQYF.

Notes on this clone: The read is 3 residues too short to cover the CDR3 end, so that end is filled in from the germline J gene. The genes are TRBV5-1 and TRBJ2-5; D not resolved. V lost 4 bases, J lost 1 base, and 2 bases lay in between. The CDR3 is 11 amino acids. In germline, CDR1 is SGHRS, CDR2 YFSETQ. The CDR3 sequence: CASSLQETQYF. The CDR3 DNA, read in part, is TGCGCCAGCAGCCTCCAAGAGACC.

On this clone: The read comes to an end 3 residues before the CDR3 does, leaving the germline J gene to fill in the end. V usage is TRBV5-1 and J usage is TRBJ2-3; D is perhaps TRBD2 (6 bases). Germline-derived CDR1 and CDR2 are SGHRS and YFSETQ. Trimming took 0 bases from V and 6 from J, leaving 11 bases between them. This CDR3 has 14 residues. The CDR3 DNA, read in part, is TGCGCCAGCAGCTTGGGGGGGGTGCGGGATACG. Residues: CASSLGGVRDT. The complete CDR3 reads CASSLGGVRDTQYF.

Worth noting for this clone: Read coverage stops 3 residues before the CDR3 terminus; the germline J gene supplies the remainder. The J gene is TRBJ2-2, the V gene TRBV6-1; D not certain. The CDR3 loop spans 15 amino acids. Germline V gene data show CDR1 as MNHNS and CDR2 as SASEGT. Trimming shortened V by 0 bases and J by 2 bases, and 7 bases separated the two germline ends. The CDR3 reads CASSEAYGNTGELFF. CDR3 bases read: TGTGCCAGCAGTGAAGCCTACGGTAACACCGGGGAG.

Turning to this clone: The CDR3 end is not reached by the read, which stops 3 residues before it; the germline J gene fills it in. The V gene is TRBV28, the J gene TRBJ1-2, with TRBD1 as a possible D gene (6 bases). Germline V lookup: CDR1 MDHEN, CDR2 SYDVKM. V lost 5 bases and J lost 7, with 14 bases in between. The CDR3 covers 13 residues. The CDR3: CASSAQGWGGYTF. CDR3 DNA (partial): TGTGCCAGCAGTGCACAGGGCTGGGGTGGC.

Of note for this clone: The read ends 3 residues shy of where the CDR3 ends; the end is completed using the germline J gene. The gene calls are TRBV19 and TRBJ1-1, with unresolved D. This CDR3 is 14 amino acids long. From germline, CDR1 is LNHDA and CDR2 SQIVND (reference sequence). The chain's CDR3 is CASSISSGRREAFF. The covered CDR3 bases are TGTGCCAGTAGTATCTCGTCGGGGAGGCGAGAA.

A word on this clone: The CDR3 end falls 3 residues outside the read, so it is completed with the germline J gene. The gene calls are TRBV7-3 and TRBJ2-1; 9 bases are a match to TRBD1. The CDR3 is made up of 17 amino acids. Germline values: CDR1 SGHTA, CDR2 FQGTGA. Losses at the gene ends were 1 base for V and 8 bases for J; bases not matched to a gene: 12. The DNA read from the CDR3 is TGTGCCAGCAGCTTAATAGGCGCCGGGACAGGGTCCCATGAG. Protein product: CASSLIGAGTGSHE. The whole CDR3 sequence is CASSLIGAGTGSHEQFF.

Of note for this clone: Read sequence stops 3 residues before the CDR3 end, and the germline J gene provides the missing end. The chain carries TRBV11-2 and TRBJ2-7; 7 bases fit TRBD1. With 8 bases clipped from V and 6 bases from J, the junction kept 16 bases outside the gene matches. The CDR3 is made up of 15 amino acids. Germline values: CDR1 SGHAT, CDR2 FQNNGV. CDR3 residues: CASPRRSGQSGEQYF. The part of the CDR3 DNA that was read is TGTGCCAGCCCCCGCCGGTCGGGACAGTCGGGCGAG.

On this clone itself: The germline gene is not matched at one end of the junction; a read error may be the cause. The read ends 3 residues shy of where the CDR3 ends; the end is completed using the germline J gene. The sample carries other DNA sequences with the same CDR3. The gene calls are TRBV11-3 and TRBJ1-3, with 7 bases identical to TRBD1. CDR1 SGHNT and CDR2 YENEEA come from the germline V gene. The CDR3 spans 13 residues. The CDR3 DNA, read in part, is TGTGCCAGCAGCTGGACAGGAGGAAACACA. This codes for CASSWTGGNT. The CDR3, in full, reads CASSWTGGNTIYF.

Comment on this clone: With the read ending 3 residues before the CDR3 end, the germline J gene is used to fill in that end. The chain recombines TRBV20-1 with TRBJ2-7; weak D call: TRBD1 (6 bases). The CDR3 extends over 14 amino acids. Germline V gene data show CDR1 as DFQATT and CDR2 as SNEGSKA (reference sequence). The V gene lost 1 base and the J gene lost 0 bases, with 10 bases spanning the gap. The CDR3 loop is CSARGRGSSYEQYF. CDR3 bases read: TGCAGTGCTAGAGGCAGGGGCAGCTCCTACGAG.

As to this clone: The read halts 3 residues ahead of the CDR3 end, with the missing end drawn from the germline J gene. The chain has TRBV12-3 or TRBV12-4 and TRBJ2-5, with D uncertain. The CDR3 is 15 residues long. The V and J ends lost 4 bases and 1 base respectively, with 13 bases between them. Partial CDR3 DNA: TGTGCCAGCAGTTCCAAGACATCCTTCCAAGAGACC. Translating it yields CASSSKTSFQET. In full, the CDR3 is CASSSKTSFQETQYF.

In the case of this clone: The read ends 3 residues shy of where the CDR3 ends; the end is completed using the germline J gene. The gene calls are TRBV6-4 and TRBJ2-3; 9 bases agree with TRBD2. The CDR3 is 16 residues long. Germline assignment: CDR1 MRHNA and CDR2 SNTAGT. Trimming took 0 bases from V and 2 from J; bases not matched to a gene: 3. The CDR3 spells CASSDSRGGATDTQYF. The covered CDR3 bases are TGTGCCAGCAGTGACTCGCGCGGGGGGGCCACAGATACG.

The sequenced CDR3 bases are TGTGCCTGGGGACCCCAGGGCATT. Translating it yields CAWGPQGI. The CDR3 reads in full as CAWGPQGIQYF. J is TRBJ2-4 and V is TRBV30; TRBD1 might be the D (5 bases). The missing CDR3 end, 3 residues past where the read stops, is filled in from the germline J gene. V gave up 5 bases and J gave up 9 bases, with 11 bases separating them. In germline, CDR1 is GTSNPN, CDR2 SVGIG (reference sequence). The CDR3 runs 11 residues.

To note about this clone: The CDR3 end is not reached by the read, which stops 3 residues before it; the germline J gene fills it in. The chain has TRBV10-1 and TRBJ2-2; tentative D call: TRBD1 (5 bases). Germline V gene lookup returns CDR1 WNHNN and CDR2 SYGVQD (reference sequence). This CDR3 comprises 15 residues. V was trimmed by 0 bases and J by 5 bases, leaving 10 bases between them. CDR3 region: CASSESGRATGELFF. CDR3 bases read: TGCGCCAGCAGTGAGTCTGGCAGGGCGACCGGGGAG.